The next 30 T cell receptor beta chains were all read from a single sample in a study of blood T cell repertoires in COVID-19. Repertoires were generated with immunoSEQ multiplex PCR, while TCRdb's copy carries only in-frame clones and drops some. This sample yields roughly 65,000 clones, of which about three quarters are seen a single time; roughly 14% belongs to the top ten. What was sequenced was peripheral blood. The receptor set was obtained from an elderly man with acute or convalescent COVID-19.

CDR3 nucleotides: TGTGCCAGTTTAATCAGGGATTTATACGAGCAGTACTTC. This encodes CASLIRDLYEQYF. The chain recombines TRBV19 with TRBJ2-7, with D maybe TRBD1 (5 bases). V was trimmed by 8 bases and J by 4 bases, leaving 15 bases between them. Germline V gene sequence: CDR1 LNHDA, CDR2 SQIVND (reference sequence). The CDR3 runs 13 residues.

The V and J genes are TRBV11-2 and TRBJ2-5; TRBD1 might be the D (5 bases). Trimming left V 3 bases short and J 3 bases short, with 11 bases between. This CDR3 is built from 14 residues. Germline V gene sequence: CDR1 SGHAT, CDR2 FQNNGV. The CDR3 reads CASSFSATEETQYF. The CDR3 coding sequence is TGTGCCAGCAGCTTTTCCGCGACAGAAGAGACCCAGTACTTC.

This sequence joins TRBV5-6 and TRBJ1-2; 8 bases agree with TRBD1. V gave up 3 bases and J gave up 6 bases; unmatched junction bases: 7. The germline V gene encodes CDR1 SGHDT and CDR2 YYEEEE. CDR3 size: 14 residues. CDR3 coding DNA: TGTGCCAGCAGCTCATTCCAGGGGGCAGATGGCTACACCTTC. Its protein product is CASSSFQGADGYTF.

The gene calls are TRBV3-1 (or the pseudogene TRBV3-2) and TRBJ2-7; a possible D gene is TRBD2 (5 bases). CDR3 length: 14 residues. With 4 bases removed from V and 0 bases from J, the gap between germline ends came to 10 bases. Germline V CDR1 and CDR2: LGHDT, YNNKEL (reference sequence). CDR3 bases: TGTGCCAGCAGCCCCGGGATGCACTCCTACGAGCAGTACTTC. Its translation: CASSPGMHSYEQYF.

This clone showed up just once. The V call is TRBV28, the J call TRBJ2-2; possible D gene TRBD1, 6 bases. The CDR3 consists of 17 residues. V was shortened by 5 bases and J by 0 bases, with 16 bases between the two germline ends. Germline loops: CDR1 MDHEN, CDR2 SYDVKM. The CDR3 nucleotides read TGTGCCAGCAGTCAAGCCACAGGGTGGTCGAACACCGGGGAGCTGTTTTTT. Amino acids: CASSQATGWSNTGELFF.

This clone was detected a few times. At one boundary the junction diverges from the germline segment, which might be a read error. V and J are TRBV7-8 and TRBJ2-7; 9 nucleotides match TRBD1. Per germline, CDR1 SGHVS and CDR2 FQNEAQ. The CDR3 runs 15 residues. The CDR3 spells CASGFGQGNPYEQYF. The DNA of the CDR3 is TGTGCCAGCGGCTTTGGACAGGGGAATCCCTACGAGCAGTACTTC.

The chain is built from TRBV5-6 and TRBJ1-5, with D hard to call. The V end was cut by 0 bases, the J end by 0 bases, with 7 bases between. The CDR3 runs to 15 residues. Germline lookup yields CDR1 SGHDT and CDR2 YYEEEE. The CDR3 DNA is TGTGCCAGCAGCTTGGGCGGTCATAGCAATCAGCCCCAGCATTTT. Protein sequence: CASSLGGHSNQPQHF.

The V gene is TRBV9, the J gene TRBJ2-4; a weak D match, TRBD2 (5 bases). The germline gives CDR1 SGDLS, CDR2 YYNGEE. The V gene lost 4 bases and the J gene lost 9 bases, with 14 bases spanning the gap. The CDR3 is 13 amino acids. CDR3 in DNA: TGTGCCAGCAGCCTCCGTGACGGAGGCATTCAGTACTTC. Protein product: CASSLRDGGIQYF.

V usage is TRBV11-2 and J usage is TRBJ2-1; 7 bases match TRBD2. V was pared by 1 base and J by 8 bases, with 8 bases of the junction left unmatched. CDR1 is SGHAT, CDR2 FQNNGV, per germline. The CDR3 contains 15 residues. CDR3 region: CASSLVGGSSHEQFF. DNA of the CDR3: TGTGCCAGCAGCTTAGTTGGCGGGAGCTCCCATGAGCAGTTCTTC. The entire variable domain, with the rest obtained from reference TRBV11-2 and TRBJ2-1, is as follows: EAGVAQSPRYKIIEKRQSVAFWCNPISGHATLYWYQQILGQGPKLLIQFQNNGVVDDSQLPKDRFSAERLKGVDSTLKIQPAKLEDSAVYLCASSLVGGSSHEQFFGPGTRLTVL.

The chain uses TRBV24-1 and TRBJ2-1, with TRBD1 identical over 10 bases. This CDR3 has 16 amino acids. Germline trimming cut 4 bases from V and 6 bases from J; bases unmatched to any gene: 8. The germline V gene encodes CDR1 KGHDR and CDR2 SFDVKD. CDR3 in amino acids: CATSDDSWTGGNEQFF. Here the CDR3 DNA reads TGTGCCACCAGTGACGACTCTTGGACAGGGGGCAATGAGCAGTTCTTC.

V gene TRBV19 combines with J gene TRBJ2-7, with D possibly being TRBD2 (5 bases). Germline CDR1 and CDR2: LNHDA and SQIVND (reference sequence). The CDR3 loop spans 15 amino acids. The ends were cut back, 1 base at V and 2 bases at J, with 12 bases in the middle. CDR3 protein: CASSIASRGTYEQYF. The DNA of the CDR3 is TGTGCCAGTAGTATAGCCTCCCGAGGGACCTACGAGCAGTACTTC.

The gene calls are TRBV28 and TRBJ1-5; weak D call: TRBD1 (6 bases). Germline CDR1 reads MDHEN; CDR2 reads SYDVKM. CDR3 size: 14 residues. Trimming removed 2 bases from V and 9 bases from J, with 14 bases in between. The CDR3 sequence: CASSLGGSDRPQHF. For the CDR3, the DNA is TGTGCCAGCAGTTTAGGGGGCTCGGATCGGCCCCAGCATTTT. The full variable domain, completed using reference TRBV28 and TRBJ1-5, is DVKVTQSSRYLVKRTGEKVFLECVQDMDHENMFWYRQDPGLGLRLIYFSYDVKMKEKGDIPEGYSVSREKKERFSLILESASTNQTSMYLCASSLGGSDRPQHFGDGTRLSIL.

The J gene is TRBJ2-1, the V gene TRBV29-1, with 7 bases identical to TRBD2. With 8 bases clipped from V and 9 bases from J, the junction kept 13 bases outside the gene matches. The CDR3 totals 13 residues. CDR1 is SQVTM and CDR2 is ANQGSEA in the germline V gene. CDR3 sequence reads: CSLQRGGGGEQFF. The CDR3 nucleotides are TGCAGCCTCCAGCGGGGCGGCGGGGGTGAGCAGTTCTTC.

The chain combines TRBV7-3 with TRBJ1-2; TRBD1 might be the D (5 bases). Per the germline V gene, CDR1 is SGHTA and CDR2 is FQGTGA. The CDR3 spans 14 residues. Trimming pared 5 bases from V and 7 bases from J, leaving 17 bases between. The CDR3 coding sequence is TGTGCCAGCAGCCCCACGTCGGGTAGGGGTGGCTACACCTTC. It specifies CASSPTSGRGGYTF.

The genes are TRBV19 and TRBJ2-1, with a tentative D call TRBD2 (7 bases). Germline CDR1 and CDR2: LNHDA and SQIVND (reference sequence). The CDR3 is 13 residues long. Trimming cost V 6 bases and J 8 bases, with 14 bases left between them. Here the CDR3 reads CASREGGADEQFF. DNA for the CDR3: TGTGCCAGTAGAGAAGGGGGGGCCGATGAGCAGTTCTTC.

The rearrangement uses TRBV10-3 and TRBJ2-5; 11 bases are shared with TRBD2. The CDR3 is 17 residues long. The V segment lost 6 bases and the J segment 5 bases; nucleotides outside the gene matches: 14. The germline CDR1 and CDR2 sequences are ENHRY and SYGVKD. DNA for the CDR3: TGTGCCATCAGCCCACTAGCGGGAGCAGGAGAAGGGGAGACCCAGTACTTC. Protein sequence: CAISPLAGAGEGETQYF.

CDR3 loop: CASSYSWQYGYTF. The DNA of the CDR3 is TGTGCCAGCAGTTACTCGTGGCAGTATGGCTACACCTTC. The V call is TRBV6-5, the J call TRBJ1-2; D unresolved. This CDR3 is 13 amino acids long. The V end was cut by 0 bases, the J end by 5 bases, with 7 bases between. Germline V gives CDR1 MNHEY, CDR2 SVGAGI.

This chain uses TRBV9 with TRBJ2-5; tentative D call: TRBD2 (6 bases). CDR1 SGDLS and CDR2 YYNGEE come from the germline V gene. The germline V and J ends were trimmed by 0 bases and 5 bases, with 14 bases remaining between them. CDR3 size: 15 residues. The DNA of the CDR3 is TGTGCCAGCAGCGTAGATTCCGGGAGAGGGGAGACCCAGTACTTC. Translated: CASSVDSGRGETQYF.

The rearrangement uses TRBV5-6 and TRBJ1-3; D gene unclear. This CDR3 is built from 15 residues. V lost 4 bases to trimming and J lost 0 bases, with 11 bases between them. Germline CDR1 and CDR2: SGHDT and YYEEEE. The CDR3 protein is CASSPDGSSGNTIYF. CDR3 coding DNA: TGTGCCAGCAGCCCGGACGGGAGCTCTGGAAACACCATATATTTT. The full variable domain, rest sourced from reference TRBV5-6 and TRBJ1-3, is DAGVTQSPTHLIKTRGQQVTLRCSPKSGHDTVSWYQQALGQGPQFIFQYYEEEERQRGNFPDRFSGHQFPNYSSELNVNALLLGDSALYLCASSPDGSSGNTIYFGEGSWLTVV.

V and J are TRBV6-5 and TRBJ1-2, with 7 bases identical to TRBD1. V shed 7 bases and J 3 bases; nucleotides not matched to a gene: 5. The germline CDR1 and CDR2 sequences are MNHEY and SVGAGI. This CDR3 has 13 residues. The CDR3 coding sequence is TGTGCCAGCACCCCGGGACAGCACTATGGCTACACCTTC. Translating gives CASTPGQHYGYTF.

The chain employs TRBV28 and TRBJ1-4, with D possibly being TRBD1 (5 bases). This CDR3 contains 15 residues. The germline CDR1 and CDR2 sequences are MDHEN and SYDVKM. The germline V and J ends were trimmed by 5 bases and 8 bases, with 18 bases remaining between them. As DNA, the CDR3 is TGTGCCAGCAGTCCTCCGGGGGTTCTAGAGGAAAAACTGTTTTTT. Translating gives CASSPPGVLEEKLFF.

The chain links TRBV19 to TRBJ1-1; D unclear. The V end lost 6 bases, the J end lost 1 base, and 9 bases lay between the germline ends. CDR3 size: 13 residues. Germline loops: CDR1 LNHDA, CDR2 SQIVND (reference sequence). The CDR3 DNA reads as TGTGCCAGTAGGAGCTTAACGAACACTGAAGCTTTCTTT. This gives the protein CASRSLTNTEAFF.

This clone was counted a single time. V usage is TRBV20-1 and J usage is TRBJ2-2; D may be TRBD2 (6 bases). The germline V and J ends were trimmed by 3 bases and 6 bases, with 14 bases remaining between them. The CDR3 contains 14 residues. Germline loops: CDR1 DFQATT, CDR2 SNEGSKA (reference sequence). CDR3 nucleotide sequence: TGCAGTGCTAGTCGGGGGATGACTTCCGGGGAGCTGTTTTTT. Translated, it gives CSASRGMTSGELFF.

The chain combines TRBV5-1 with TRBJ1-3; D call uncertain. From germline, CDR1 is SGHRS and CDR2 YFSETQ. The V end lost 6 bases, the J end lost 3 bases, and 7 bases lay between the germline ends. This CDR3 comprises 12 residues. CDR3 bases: TGCGCCAGCAAGGAGGGTGGAAACACCATATATTTT. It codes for CASKEGGNTIYF.

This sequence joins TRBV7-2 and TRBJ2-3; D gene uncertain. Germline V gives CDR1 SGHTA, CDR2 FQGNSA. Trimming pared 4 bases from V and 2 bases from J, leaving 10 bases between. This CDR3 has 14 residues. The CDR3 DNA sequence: TGTGCCAGCAGCTCACCTAATCCCACAGATACGCAGTATTTT. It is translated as CASSSPNPTDTQYF.

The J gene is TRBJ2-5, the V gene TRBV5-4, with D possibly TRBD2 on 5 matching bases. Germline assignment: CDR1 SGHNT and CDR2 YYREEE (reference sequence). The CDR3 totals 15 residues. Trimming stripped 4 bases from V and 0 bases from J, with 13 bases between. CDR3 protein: CASSPTRWYQETQYF. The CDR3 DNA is TGTGCCAGCAGCCCAACTAGGTGGTACCAAGAGACCCAGTACTTC.

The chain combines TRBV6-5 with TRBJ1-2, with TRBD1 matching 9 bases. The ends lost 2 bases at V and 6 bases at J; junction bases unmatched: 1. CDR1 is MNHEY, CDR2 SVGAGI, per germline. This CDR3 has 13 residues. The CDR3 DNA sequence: TGTGCCAGCAGTTACGGGACAGGGAATGGCTACACCTTC. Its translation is CASSYGTGNGYTF.

The CDR3 here is CASSPRGTEAFF. The CDR3 nucleotides read TGTGCCAGCAGCCCAAGAGGGACTGAAGCTTTCTTT. The chain links TRBV12-3 or TRBV12-4 to TRBJ1-1; no clear D gene. Trimming took 6 bases from V and 5 from J, leaving 10 bases between them. This CDR3 is 12 amino acids long.

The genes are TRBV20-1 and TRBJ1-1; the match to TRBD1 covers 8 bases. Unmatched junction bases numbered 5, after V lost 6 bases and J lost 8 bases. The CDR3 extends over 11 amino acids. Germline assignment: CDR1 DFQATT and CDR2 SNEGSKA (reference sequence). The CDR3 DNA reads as TGCAGTGCCACCAGGGGGCCCGAAGCTTTCTTT. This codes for CSATRGPEAFF.

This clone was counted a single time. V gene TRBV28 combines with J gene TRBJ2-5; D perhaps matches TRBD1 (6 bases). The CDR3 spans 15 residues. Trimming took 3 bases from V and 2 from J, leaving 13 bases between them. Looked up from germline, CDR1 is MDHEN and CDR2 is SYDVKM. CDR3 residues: CASSFLQGDQETQYF. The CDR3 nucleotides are TGTGCCAGCAGTTTTCTACAGGGAGATCAAGAGACCCAGTACTTC.